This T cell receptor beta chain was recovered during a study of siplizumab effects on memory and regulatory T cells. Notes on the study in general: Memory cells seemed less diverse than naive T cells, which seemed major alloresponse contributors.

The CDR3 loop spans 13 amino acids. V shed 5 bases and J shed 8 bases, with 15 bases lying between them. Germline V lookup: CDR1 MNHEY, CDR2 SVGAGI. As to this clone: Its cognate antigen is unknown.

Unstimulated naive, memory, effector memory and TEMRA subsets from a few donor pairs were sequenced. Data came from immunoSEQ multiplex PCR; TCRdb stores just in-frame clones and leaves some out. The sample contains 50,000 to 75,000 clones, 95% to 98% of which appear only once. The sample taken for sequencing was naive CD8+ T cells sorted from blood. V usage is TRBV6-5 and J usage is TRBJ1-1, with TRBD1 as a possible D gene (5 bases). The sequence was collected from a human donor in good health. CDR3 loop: CASSGDGNREAFF. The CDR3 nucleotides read TGTGCCAGCAGTGGGGACGGGAACCGGGAAGCTTTCTTT.